This section outlines one T cell receptor beta chain sequence together with its context. The antigen remains unidentified. This entry belongs to a study of T cell repertoires in aging, cancer and after chemotherapy. Findings and caveats of the study: Median generation probability rose over the chemotherapy interval in each cancer cohort, suggesting rebound thymic output. The repertoire data cannot show anything about immunological memory following chemotherapy.

V was shortened by 3 bases and J by 5 bases, with 12 bases between the two germline ends. Germline V gene data show CDR1 as MRHNA and CDR2 as SNTAGT. The CDR3 runs to 14 residues. Rearranged V-D-J TRB sequences were amplified with a mixed TRB-A/B primer pool. TCRdb reanalysed the multiplex PCR reads using MiXCR and keeps one entry per CDR3 protein. This sample has around 10,000 distinct CDR3 sequences, with approximately 38% found just once. The template was genomic DNA from peripheral blood, not RNA. V and J are TRBV6-4 and TRBJ2-3; TRBD2 is a possible D gene (6 bases). The source is a human donor in good health. Sequencing used blood. DNA for the CDR3: TGTGCCAGCAGTGAGTCGGGAGAGGGAGATACGCAGTATTTT. Residues: CASSESGEGDTQYF.